This entry features one TCR beta chain sequence. This sample is part of a study of blood T cell repertoires in COVID-19. Profiling relied on immunoSEQ multiplex PCR, and the TCRdb table lists in-frame clones only, not all of them. The repertoire holds a few hundred thousand clones, with around 87% as singletons. Between the trimmed V and J ends, which lost 4 bases and 2 bases, there was a span of 9 bases. Germline CDR1 reads MNHNY; CDR2 reads SVGAGI (reference sequence). This CDR3 comprises 15 residues. The sample consisted of peripheral blood. The rearrangement uses TRBV6-6 and TRBJ2-6; possible D gene TRBD2, 5 bases. This TCR derives from a woman between 45 and 65 years old who had recovered from COVID-19. The DNA of the CDR3 is TGTGCCAGCAGTTCCGCGAGGGCTGGGGCCAACGTCCTGACTTTC. Protein sequence: CASSSARAGANVLTF.